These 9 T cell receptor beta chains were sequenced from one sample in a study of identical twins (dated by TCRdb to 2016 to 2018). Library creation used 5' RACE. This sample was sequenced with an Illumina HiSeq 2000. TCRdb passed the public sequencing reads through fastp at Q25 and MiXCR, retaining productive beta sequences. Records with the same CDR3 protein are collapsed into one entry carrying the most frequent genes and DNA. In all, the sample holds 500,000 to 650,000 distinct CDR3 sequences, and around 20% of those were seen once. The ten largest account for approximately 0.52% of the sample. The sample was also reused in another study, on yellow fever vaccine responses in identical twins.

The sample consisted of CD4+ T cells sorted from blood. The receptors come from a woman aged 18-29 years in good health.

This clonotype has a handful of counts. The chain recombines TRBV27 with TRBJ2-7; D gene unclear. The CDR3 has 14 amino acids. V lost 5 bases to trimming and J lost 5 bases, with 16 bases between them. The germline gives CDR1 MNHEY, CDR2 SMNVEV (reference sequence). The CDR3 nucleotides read TGTGCCAGCAGTCCCACCTACACAGTGAACGAGCAGTACTTC. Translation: CASSPTYTVNEQYF.

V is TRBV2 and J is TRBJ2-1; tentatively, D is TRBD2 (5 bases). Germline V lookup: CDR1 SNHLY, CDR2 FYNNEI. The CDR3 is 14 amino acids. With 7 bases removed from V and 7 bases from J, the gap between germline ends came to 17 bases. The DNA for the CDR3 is TGTGCCAGCATTGTGACTACCTTGAGGAATGAGCAGTTCTTC. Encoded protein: CASIVTTLRNEQFF.

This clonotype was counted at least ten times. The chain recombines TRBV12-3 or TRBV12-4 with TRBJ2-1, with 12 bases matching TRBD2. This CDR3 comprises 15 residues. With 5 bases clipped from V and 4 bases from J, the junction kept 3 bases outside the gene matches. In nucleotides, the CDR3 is TGTGCCAGCAGTACACTAGCGGGGGGTTACAATGAGCAGTTCTTC. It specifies CASSTLAGGYNEQFF.

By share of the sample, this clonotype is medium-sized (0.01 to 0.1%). CDR3 DNA sequence: TGCGCCAGCAGCCGGGACAGGGGTTACGAGCAGTACTTC. Amino acid sequence: CASSRDRGYEQYF. The J gene is TRBJ2-7, the V gene TRBV5-1, with 10 bases matching TRBD1. The CDR3 consists of 13 residues. The germline V gene has CDR1 SGHRS and CDR2 YFSETQ. Trimming removed 4 bases from V and 4 bases from J; junction bases left unmatched: 2.

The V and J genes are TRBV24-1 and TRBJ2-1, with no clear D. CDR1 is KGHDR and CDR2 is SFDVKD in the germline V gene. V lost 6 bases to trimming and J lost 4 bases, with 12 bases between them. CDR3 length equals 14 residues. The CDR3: CATSRSAFYNEQFF. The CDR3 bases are TGTGCCACCAGTCGCTCGGCTTTTTACAATGAGCAGTTCTTC.

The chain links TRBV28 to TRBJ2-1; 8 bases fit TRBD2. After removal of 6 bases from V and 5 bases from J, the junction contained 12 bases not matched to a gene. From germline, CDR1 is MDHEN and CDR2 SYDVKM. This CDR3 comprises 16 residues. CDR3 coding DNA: TGTGCCAGCAGCCTAAGTGTAATAGCGGGGAACAATGAGCAGTTCTTC. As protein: CASSLSVIAGNNEQFF.

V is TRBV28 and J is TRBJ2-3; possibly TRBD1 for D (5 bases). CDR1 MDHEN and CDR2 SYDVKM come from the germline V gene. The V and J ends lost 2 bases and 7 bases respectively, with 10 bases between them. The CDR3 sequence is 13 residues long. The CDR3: CASSLGARNTQYF. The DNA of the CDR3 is TGTGCCAGCAGTTTAGGGGCCCGAAATACGCAGTATTTT.

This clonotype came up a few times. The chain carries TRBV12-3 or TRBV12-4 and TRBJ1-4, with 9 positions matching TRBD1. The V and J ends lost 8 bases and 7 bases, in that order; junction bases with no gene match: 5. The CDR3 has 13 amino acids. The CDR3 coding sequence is TGTGCCAGCGGGGACAGGGTCGGTGAAAAACTGTTTTTT. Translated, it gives CASGDRVGEKLFF.

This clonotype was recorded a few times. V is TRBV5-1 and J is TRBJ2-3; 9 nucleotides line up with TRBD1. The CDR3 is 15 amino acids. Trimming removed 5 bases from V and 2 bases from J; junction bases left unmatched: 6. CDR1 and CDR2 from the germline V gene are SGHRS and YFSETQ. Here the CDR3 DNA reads TGCGCCAGCAGATATGGGACAGGGCCCACAGATACGCAGTATTTT. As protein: CASRYGTGPTDTQYF.